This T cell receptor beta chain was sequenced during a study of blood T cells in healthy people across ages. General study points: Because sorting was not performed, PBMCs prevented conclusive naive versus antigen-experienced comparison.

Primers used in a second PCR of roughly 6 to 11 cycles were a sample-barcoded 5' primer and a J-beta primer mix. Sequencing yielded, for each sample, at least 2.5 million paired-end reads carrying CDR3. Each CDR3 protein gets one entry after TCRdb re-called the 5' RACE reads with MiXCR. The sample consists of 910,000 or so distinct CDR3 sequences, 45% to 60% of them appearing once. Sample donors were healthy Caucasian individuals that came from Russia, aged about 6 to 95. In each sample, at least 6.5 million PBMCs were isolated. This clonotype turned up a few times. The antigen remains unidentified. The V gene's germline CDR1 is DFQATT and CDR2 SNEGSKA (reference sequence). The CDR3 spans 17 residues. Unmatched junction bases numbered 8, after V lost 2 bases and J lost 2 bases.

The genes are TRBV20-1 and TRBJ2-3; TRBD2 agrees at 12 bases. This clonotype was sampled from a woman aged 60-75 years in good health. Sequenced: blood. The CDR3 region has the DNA TGCAGTGCTAGATCGGGACTAGCGGGTCCGTACACAGATACGCAGTATTTT. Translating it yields CSARSGLAGPYTDTQYF.